This TCR beta chain was sequenced in a study of human T cells and chemical hapten exposure. In the authors' methods: Counts of TCRs in each sample centred on a median of around 96,000 and extended from around 24,000 to 710,000. TCRdb reprocessed the RACE reads via MiXCR and lists one record per CDR3 protein. TCRdb's processing, not the study's, gives the V and J calls here. The table has around 100,000 distinct CDR3 sequences, 11% seen once. Regarding time point: pre-sensitization, week 0. Regarding treatment: therapeutic diphenylcyclopropenone sensitization with weekly scalp DPC. Investigators collected blood before applying each patch test. Donors, patients with alopecia ranging from 18 to 70 years old and judged suitable for DPC, provided samples. With regard to this clonotype: Its antigen remains unidentified.

Study-wide results and limits: Significantly greater numbers of large CDR3 similarity clusters came from expanded TCRs than from controls.

J gave up 0 bases and V 3 bases, and 6 bases lay outside the gene matches. The germline V gene has CDR1 SGHTA and CDR2 FQGNSA. The CDR3 extends over 16 amino acids. The source of this sequence is an older woman with alopecia areata. Some clones in this sample may be carry-over from other donors' samples. V gene TRBV7-2 combines with J gene TRBJ2-3, with TRBD2 matching 7 bases. The sample in question was whole blood, obtained in connection with sensitization to the hapten diphenylcyclopropenone (DPC). DNA of the CDR3: TGTGCCAGCAGCTTGGGGGGGGACCTAAGCACAGATACGCAGTATTTT. Translating it yields CASSLGGDLSTDTQYF.